One and the same sample provided the 21 T cell receptor beta chains below, sequenced in a study of T-cell reconstitution after alpha-beta-depleted transplantation in children. Using unique molecular identifiers, the investigators prepared the TCRbeta library. In TCRdb, the PCR reads were re-called with MiXCR into one record per CDR3 protein. Of approximately 45,000 distinct CDR3 sequences in the sample, around 53% were seen once. Sequenced here: peripheral blood, sampled before TCRalphabeta/CD19-depleted stem cell transplant. These receptors all come from a boy younger than two with SCID, due to receive a stem cell transplant.

This clonotype occurred a few times. The CDR3 loop reads CASSQEGGELFF. For the CDR3, the DNA is TGTGCCAGCAGCCAAGAGGGGGGGGAGCTGTTTTTT. The rearrangement uses TRBV12-3 or TRBV12-4 and TRBJ2-2, with D possibly called TRBD1 or TRBD2 (5 bases each). The CDR3 consists of 12 residues. Trimming took off 6 bases at V and 8 bases at J, with 10 bases between the two ends.

This clonotype was seen a single time. The chain links TRBV6-1 to TRBJ2-5, with a weak D call TRBD2 (5 bases). This CDR3 is 14 amino acids long. V gave up 5 bases and J gave up 1 base, with 11 bases separating them. Germline loops: CDR1 MNHNS, CDR2 SASEGT. The CDR3 loop reads CASSRVAGQETQYF. The CDR3, as DNA: TGTGCCAGCAGTCGCGTCGCGGGCCAAGAGACCCAGTACTTC.

In its sample, this clonotype was seen a few times. V and J are TRBV5-1 and TRBJ2-6, with a possible D match to TRBD2 (7 bases). Germline CDR1 reads SGHRS; CDR2 reads YFSETQ. There are 16 residues in the CDR3. Trimming took 4 bases from V and 2 from J, leaving 13 bases between them. The CDR3 bases are TGCGCCAGCAGCGCGGGGGACACGACTGGGGCCAACGTCCTGACTTTC. This translates into CASSAGDTTGANVLTF.

The genes are TRBV5-1 and TRBJ2-1, with 9 positions matching TRBD2. Looked up from germline, CDR1 is SGHRS and CDR2 is YFSETQ. The CDR3 has 15 residues. J was trimmed by 3 bases and V by 6 bases; bases with no gene match: 7. In DNA, the CDR3 is TGCGCCAGCACCCTCAGCGGGGGGTACTACAATGAGCAGTTCTTC. Its translation: CASTLSGGYYNEQFF.

This clonotype was observed a handful of times. This chain connects TRBV7-9 to TRBJ2-7; D remains ambiguous. Germline assignment: CDR1 SEHNR and CDR2 FQNEAQ (reference sequence). CDR3 size: 15 residues. The ends were cut back, 3 bases at V and 5 bases at J, with 17 bases in the middle. CDR3 bases: TGTGCCAGCAGCTTCCCAGGAAGTGAGACCCACGAGCAGTACTTC. Its translation: CASSFPGSETHEQYF. The full variable domain, its missing parts supplied by reference TRBV7-9 and TRBJ2-7, is DTGVSQNPRHKITKRGQNVTFRCDPISEHNRLYWYRQTLGQGPEFLTYFQNEAQLEKSRLLSDRFSAERPKGSFSTLEIQRTEQGDSAMYLCASSFPGSETHEQYFGPGTRLTVT.

The V and J genes are TRBV6-2 or TRBV6-3 and TRBJ2-3; tentatively, D is TRBD2 (6 bases). The germline V and J ends were trimmed by 5 bases and 2 bases, with 14 bases remaining between them. CDR1 is MNHEY and CDR2 is SVGEGT in the germline V gene. This CDR3 is 15 amino acids long. The CDR3 reads CASSLSGELTDTQYF. The CDR3 bases are TGTGCCAGCAGTCTTTCGGGGGAACTCACAGATACGCAGTATTTT.

The chain joins TRBV7-9 to TRBJ1-4, with 7 bases that match TRBD1. Trimming at V came to 5 bases and at J to 3 bases, leaving 6 bases not matched to a gene. Germline loops: CDR1 SEHNR, CDR2 FQNEAQ (reference sequence). This CDR3 has 15 amino acids. The CDR3 DNA sequence: TGTGCCAGCAGCCCGACAGGGACCTCTAATGAAAAACTGTTTTTT. Its translation is CASSPTGTSNEKLFF.

A few counts support this clonotype. The V call is TRBV6-4, the J call TRBJ2-3; TRBD2 matches 9 bases. CDR3 length: 15 residues. Germline-derived CDR1 and CDR2 are MRHNA and SNTAGT. V lost 3 bases, J lost 3 bases, and 4 bases stayed unmatched. The DNA of the CDR3 is TGTGCCAGCAGTGATGCCGCGGGGGGGACAGATACGCAGTATTTT. Protein sequence: CASSDAAGGTDTQYF.

This sequence joins TRBV4-1 and TRBJ2-1; no clear D. The germline V gene has CDR1 MGHRA and CDR2 YSYEKL. The CDR3 contains 16 residues. Between the trimmed V and J ends, which lost 2 bases and 8 bases, there was a span of 19 bases. The CDR3 nucleotides read TGCGCCAGCAGCCAACTGGGCGTTGTGGGGAACTATGAGCAGTTCTTC. Amino acids: CASSQLGVVGNYEQFF.

V is TRBV5-1 and J is TRBJ2-5; D unclear. This CDR3 comprises 14 residues. Germline V gene sequence: CDR1 SGHRS, CDR2 YFSETQ. Trimming pared 4 bases from V and 1 base from J, leaving 11 bases between. As DNA, the CDR3 is TGCGCCAGCAGCCCGAGAAGGGTCCAAGAGACCCAGTACTTC. Residues: CASSPRRVQETQYF.

This clonotype has a count of ten or more. The chain links TRBV5-7 to TRBJ2-2; TRBD1 agrees at 7 bases. TRBV5-7 is marked as an open reading frame, function uncertain. The J segment lost 5 bases and the V segment lost 9 bases, leaving 16 bases of the junction unmatched. The CDR3 length is 16 residues. DNA of the CDR3: TGTGCCATGGGCCCCCTGGGACAGCAACATACCGGGGAGCTGTTTTTT. It codes for CAMGPLGQQHTGELFF.

This clonotype was counted a single time. The gene calls are TRBV20-1 and TRBJ1-4, with 7 positions matching TRBD1. Germline lookup yields CDR1 DFQATT and CDR2 SNEGSKA (reference sequence). The CDR3 is 15 amino acids. V gave up 0 bases and J gave up 4 bases; unmatched junction bases: 5. CDR3 nucleotide sequence: TGCAGTGCTAGAGATGACGGGACAGTTAATGAAAAACTGTTTTTT. Translating gives CSARDDGTVNEKLFF.

This chain connects TRBV5-1 to TRBJ1-1, with 8 positions matching TRBD1. The CDR3 is 13 residues long. After removal of 4 bases from V and 4 bases from J, the junction contained 3 bases not matched to a gene. The germline gives CDR1 SGHRS, CDR2 YFSETQ. In nucleotides, the CDR3 is TGCGCCAGCAGCCCGACAGGGGTCACTGAAGCTTTCTTT. Encoded protein: CASSPTGVTEAFF.

CDR3 DNA sequence: TGTGCCAGCAGCCTTGGGGCCGGTGACGAGCAGTACTTC. It codes for CASSLGAGDEQYF. The genes are TRBV7-9 and TRBJ2-7, with D possibly TRBD1 on 5 matching bases. CDR1 SEHNR and CDR2 FQNEAQ come from the germline V gene (reference sequence). CDR3 size: 13 residues. Trimming took off 5 bases at V and 5 bases at J, with 13 bases between the two ends.

The count of this clonotype is one. The chain has TRBV7-9 and TRBJ1-2, with a possible D match to TRBD1 (6 bases). The V end lost 3 bases, the J end lost 6 bases, and 17 bases lay between the germline ends. CDR1 is SEHNR and CDR2 is FQNEAQ in the germline V gene (reference sequence). The CDR3 is made up of 15 amino acids. CDR3 sequence (DNA): TGTGCCAGCAGCTTCGCGCGGGGGGGGACAAATGGCTACACCTTC. It codes for CASSFARGGTNGYTF. Combining the CDR3 with reference TRBV7-9 and TRBJ1-2 gives the whole variable domain DTGVSQNPRHKITKRGQNVTFRCDPISEHNRLYWYRQTLGQGPEFLTYFQNEAQLEKSRLLSDRFSAERPKGSFSTLEIQRTEQGDSAMYLCASSFARGGTNGYTFGSGTRLTVV.

The chain joins TRBV6-1 to TRBJ1-1; the D is unclear. The V and J ends lost 6 bases and 0 bases respectively, with 11 bases between them. The V gene's germline CDR1 is MNHNS and CDR2 SASEGT. The CDR3 length is 14 residues. The CDR3 DNA sequence: TGTGCCAGCAGGCGGGAGAGTCTGAACACTGAAGCTTTCTTT. This codes for CASRRESLNTEAFF.

This chain joins TRBV29-1 and TRBJ2-2; unclear D gene. CDR3 length: 13 amino acids. Germline assignment: CDR1 SQVTM and CDR2 ANQGSEA. V lost 3 bases to trimming and J lost 0 bases, with 5 bases between them. The CDR3, as DNA: TGCAGCGTTGACAGGCCGAACACCGGGGAGCTGTTTTTT. It codes for CSVDRPNTGELFF.

The chain carries TRBV20-1 and TRBJ2-5, with D hard to call. The CDR3 consists of 11 residues. Germline CDR1 is DFQATT and CDR2 is SNEGSKA (reference sequence). Trimming removed 0 bases at V and 4 bases at J, with 3 bases between. CDR3 amino acids: CSARDGETQYF. DNA of the CDR3: TGCAGTGCTAGAGATGGAGAGACCCAGTACTTC.

This clonotype was seen a handful of times. The chain uses TRBV5-4 and TRBJ2-7, with 8 bases fitting TRBD2. The V segment lost 4 bases and the J segment 2 bases; nucleotides outside the gene matches: 5. The CDR3 runs 14 residues. Germline CDR1 reads SGHNT; CDR2 reads YYREEE (reference sequence). Written as DNA, the CDR3 is TGTGCCAGCAGCCCCGGGGGGGGACCCTACGAGCAGTACTTC. Its protein product is CASSPGGGPYEQYF.

V is TRBV6-1 and J is TRBJ2-1; TRBD2 agrees at 8 bases. Germline V gene lookup returns CDR1 MNHNS and CDR2 SASEGT. CDR3 size: 16 residues. V lost 6 bases to trimming and J lost 5 bases; unmatched junction nucleotides: 12. CDR3 loop: CASSRTPGLENNEQFF. In DNA, the CDR3 is TGTGCCAGCAGCCGTACACCGGGACTAGAAAACAATGAGCAGTTCTTC.

The chain recombines TRBV7-9 with TRBJ2-2, with D perhaps TRBD1 or TRBD2 (5 bases each). The V gene lost 6 bases and the J gene lost 4 bases, with 15 bases spanning the gap. Germline V gene sequence: CDR1 SEHNR, CDR2 FQNEAQ (reference sequence). The CDR3 contains 15 residues. The CDR3: CASSLGDLPTGELFF. The CDR3 DNA sequence: TGTGCCAGCAGTTTGGGGGATCTCCCCACCGGGGAGCTGTTTTTT.